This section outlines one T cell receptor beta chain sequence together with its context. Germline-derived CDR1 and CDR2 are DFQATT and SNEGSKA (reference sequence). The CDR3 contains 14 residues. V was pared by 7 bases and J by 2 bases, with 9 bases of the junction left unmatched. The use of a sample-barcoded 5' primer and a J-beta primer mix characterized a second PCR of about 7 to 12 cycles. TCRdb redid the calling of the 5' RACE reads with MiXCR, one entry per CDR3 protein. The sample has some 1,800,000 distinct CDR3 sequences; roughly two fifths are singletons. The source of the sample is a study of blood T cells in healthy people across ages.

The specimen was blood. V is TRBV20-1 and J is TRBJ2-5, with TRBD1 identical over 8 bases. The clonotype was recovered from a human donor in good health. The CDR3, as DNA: TGCAGTGTCAAGGACAGGGCAAGACAAGAGACCCAGTACTTC. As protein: CSVKDRARQETQYF.